A single sample is the source of the 6 T cell receptor beta chains below, sequenced in a study of cytomegalovirus exposure and HLA in healthy donors. Primers: 60 Vbeta forward and 13 Jbeta reverse. The data were produced by immunoSEQ multiplex PCR, yet TCRdb's version contains in-frame clones alone and is incomplete. The table lists around 170,000 clones, roughly 83% of them singletons, with 0.38% in the top ten. Sequencing was performed on PBMCs. Receptors were obtained from a boy between 2 and 10 years old in good health and CMV-seronegative.

This rearrangement joins TRBV29-1 to TRBJ1-5; D is perhaps TRBD1 (5 bases). The CDR3 is made up of 12 amino acids. Germline loops: CDR1 SQVTM, CDR2 ANQGSEA. Deletions cut 4 bases from V and 4 bases from J, with 8 bases between. CDR3 residues: CSVGTQNQPQHF. The DNA for the CDR3 is TGCAGCGTTGGGACACAAAATCAGCCCCAGCATTTT.

CDR3 protein: CASSLAAGGYQETQYF. As DNA, the CDR3 is TGTGCCAGCAGCTTAGCGGCGGGAGGGTACCAAGAGACCCAGTACTTC. J is TRBJ2-5 and V is TRBV7-6; 9 bases match TRBD2. V trimming: 0 bases; J trimming: 0 bases; junction bases outside the gene matches: 2. Germline assignment: CDR1 SGHVS and CDR2 FNYEAQ. The CDR3 spans 16 residues. Supplemented by reference TRBV7-6 and TRBJ2-5, the full variable domain reads GAGVSQSPRYKVTKRGQDVALRCDPISGHVSLYWYRQALGQGPEFLTYFNYEAQQDKSGLPNDRFSAERPEGSISTLTIQRTEQRDSAMYRCASSLAAGGYQETQYFGPGTRLLVL.

The chain links TRBV14 to TRBJ2-7; 8 nucleotides agree with TRBD1. The CDR3 is 17 residues long. Germline V gene lookup returns CDR1 SGHDN and CDR2 FVKESK. V was pared by 5 bases and J by 2 bases, with 14 bases of the junction left unmatched. CDR3 in amino acids: CASSARLPGQGTYEQYF. The CDR3 coding sequence is TGTGCCAGCAGCGCACGCCTCCCCGGACAGGGAACCTACGAGCAGTACTTC.

The rearrangement joins TRBV28 to TRBJ1-1; no definite D call. Germline V gene lookup returns CDR1 MDHEN and CDR2 SYDVKM. Trimming stripped 3 bases from V and 3 bases from J, with 14 bases between. CDR3 length equals 15 residues. This CDR3 is CASSFIRVSYTEAFF. CDR3 in DNA: TGTGCCAGCAGTTTCATCCGGGTTTCGTACACTGAAGCTTTCTTT.

This chain connects TRBV4-2 to TRBJ2-7, with a tentative D call TRBD2 (7 bases). Germline CDR1 is LGHNA and CDR2 is YNFKEQ. The CDR3 runs 16 residues. V gave up 1 base and J gave up 3 bases, with 16 bases separating them. The CDR3 reads CASSQVAGGRYYEQYF. The CDR3, as DNA: TGTGCCAGCAGCCAAGTCGCCGGGGGGCGATACTACGAGCAGTACTTC.

Turning to this clone: The junction does not match germline at one end; this may be a read error. The chain is built from TRBV7-7 and TRBJ2-6; D is perhaps TRBD1 (5 bases). The germline V gene encodes CDR1 SSHAT and CDR2 FNYEAQ (reference sequence). This CDR3 has 17 residues. The CDR3 DNA reads TGTGCCAGCAGCTTAGGGACCTATTTCTCTGGGGCCAGCGTCCTGACTTTC. Its protein product is CASSLGTYFSGASVLTF. Supplemented by reference TRBV7-7 and TRBJ2-6, the full variable domain reads GAGVSQSPRYKVTKRGQDVTLRCDPISSHATLYWYQQALGQGPEFLTYFNYEAQPDKSGLPSDRFSAERPEGSISTLTIQRTEQRDSAMYRCASSLGTYFSGASVLTFGAGSRLTVL.